This paragraph reports one T cell receptor beta chain. As yet, its antigen is unknown. The time point denotes: newly diagnosed GD, antithyroid drugs for less than 3 months. With RNA extracted from PBMCs as input, the TCR library was made. The data stem from a study of regulatory T cells in long-lasting Graves disease. The CDR3 covers 17 residues. Trimming cost V 2 bases and J 0 bases, with 14 bases left between them. In germline, CDR1 is SGHVS, CDR2 FQNEAQ. Findings and caveats of the study: Among the persistent patients, fewer than 3,000 public clonotypes were shared, more than the 850 to 1,000 shared among new patients. What was studied was peripheral blood only, and not thyroid tissue.

Investigators prepared the TCR beta libraries by applying iRepertoire HTBI primers and Arm-PCR of CDR3 regions. TCRdb re-analysed the multiplex PCR reads in MiXCR, keeping a single row per CDR3 protein. The sample has about 210,000 distinct CDR3 sequences, around 19% seen once; the top ten hold roughly 10%. The sample also formed part of further work on T cells in Graves' hyperthyroidism and ophthalmopathy.

The TCR sequence derives from a woman between 25 and 40 years old with Graves disease. Material: peripheral blood mononuclear cells (PBMCs), obtained at new diagnosis, from a patient treated with antithyroid drugs. The gene calls are TRBV7-8 and TRBJ2-1, with D possibly TRBD2 on 6 matching bases. The CDR3 DNA reads as TGTGCCAGCAGCTTATCGCGAGCGGGTTCCTCCTACAATGAGCAGTTCTTC. Amino acids: CASSLSRAGSSYNEQFF.